The rows below give T cell receptor beta chains drawn from one sample of a study of CD8+ T cells in alopecia areata. TCRdb's copy holds only in-frame clones and misses some; the assay was immunoSEQ multiplex PCR. The table has 110,000 or so clones, about 54% seen once. The starting material was CD8+ T cells sorted from blood, obtained at week 4, from a patient treated with tofacitinib. These receptor sequences come from a human donor with alopecia areata. Both conserved end residues are part of each CDR3. Fields, in order: J gene, V gene, D gene, clone size, CDR3 length, CDR3 DNA, CDR3 protein. D genes are given only for firm matches. The size of a clone is reported for some rows only, either as once, few or many, or as a class for expanded clones.

j_gene: TRBJ2-3; v_gene: TRBV2; d_gene: TRBD2; abundance: .; len: 17; CDR3nt: TGTGCCAGCAGTGAGGTGGTTGCGGGGGGTCTCGAAGATACGCAGTATTTT; CDR3aa: CASSEVVAGGLEDTQYF
j_gene: TRBJ1-2; v_gene: TRBV11-2; d_gene: .; abundance: few; len: 16; CDR3nt: TGTGCCAGCTCCCCGGGGTTCGGAAATTCCAACTATGGCTACACCTTC; CDR3aa: CASSPGFGNSNYGYTF
j_gene: TRBJ2-5; v_gene: TRBV5-1; d_gene: TRBD1; abundance: .; len: 14; CDR3nt: TGCGCCAGCAGAGCGGACAGGGGTCAAGAGACCCAGTACTTC; CDR3aa: CASRADRGQETQYF
j_gene: TRBJ2-3; v_gene: TRBV29-1; d_gene: .; abundance: .; len: 15; CDR3nt: TGCAGCGTTGAGCTGGTCAGCCGCGGACCAGATACGCAGTATTTT; CDR3aa: CSVELVSRGPDTQYF
j_gene: TRBJ2-3; v_gene: TRBV29-1; d_gene: .; abundance: .; len: 14; CDR3nt: TGCAGCGTTGGGTGGGGGGCTTACACAGATACGCAGTATTTT; CDR3aa: CSVGWGAYTDTQYF
j_gene: TRBJ1-5; v_gene: TRBV5-6; d_gene: .; abundance: .; len: 12; CDR3nt: TGTGCCAGCAGCGGGGGAACTCAGCCCCAGCATTTT; CDR3aa: CASSGGTQPQHF
j_gene: TRBJ2-7; v_gene: TRBV2; d_gene: .; abundance: .; len: 11; CDR3nt: TGTGCCAGCAGGTCGGGGGCCGAGCAGTACTTC; CDR3aa: CASRSGAEQYF
j_gene: TRBJ1-1; v_gene: TRBV11-2; d_gene: .; abundance: .; len: 14; CDR3nt: TGTGCCAGCAGCCTTACAGGACCTAACACTGAAGCTTTCTTT; CDR3aa: CASSLTGPNTEAFF
j_gene: TRBJ1-1; v_gene: TRBV29-1; d_gene: .; abundance: few; len: 13; CDR3nt: TGCAGCGCATTCAGGGCGGAGGGCACTGAAGCTTTCTTT; CDR3aa: CSAFRAEGTEAFF
j_gene: TRBJ2-2; v_gene: TRBV29-1; d_gene: .; abundance: few; len: 12; CDR3nt: TGCAGCGTTGACCGGGAGTCCGGGGAGCTGTTTTTT; CDR3aa: CSVDRESGELFF
j_gene: TRBJ1-1; v_gene: TRBV5-1; d_gene: TRBD1; abundance: once; len: 14; CDR3nt: TGCGCCAGCAGCTTGGAGCGGGGGACAGGGGAAGCTTTCTTT; CDR3aa: CASSLERGTGEAFF
j_gene: TRBJ2-6; v_gene: TRBV5-1; d_gene: .; abundance: .; len: 18; CDR3nt: TGCGCCAGCAGACCTCAGACAGGGGAGGGATCTGGGGCCAACGTCCTGACTTTC; CDR3aa: CASRPQTGEGSGANVLTF
j_gene: TRBJ2-5; v_gene: TRBV27; d_gene: .; abundance: few; len: 14; CDR3nt: TGTGCCAGCAGTTTAGGCGGGTCACAAGAGACCCAGTACTTC; CDR3aa: CASSLGGSQETQYF
j_gene: TRBJ1-2; v_gene: TRBV4-3; d_gene: .; abundance: .; len: 14; CDR3nt: TGCGCCAGCAGCCAAGATAAGGCTCTAGGAGGCTACACCTTC; CDR3aa: CASSQDKALGGYTF
j_gene: TRBJ2-5; v_gene: TRBV7-6; d_gene: .; abundance: .; len: 14; CDR3nt: TGTGCCAGCAGCTTAGCGGGAATGCCGGAGACCCAGTACTTC; CDR3aa: CASSLAGMPETQYF
j_gene: TRBJ2-7; v_gene: TRBV29-1; d_gene: .; abundance: .; len: 8; CDR3nt: TGCAGCGTTGTCGAGCAGTACTTC; CDR3aa: CSVVEQYF
j_gene: TRBJ1-6; v_gene: TRBV15; d_gene: .; abundance: .; len: 15; CDR3nt: TGTGCCACCAGCAGAGAGTCAGGGGTTAATTCACCCCTCCACTTT; CDR3aa: CATSRESGVNSPLHF
j_gene: TRBJ1-1; v_gene: TRBV29-1; d_gene: .; abundance: .; len: 12; CDR3nt: TGCAGCGCCGGAACAGTGAACACTGAAGCTTTCTTT; CDR3aa: CSAGTVNTEAFF
j_gene: TRBJ2-3; v_gene: TRBV6-4; d_gene: .; abundance: .; len: 12; CDR3nt: TGTGCCAGCAGTGACGGGAGGGATACGCAGTATTTT; CDR3aa: CASSDGRDTQYF
j_gene: TRBJ1-1; v_gene: TRBV29-1; d_gene: .; abundance: few; len: 13; CDR3nt: TGCAGCGTTGAGGGGGGGGCATACACTGAAGCTTTCTTT; CDR3aa: CSVEGGAYTEAFF
j_gene: TRBJ1-1; v_gene: TRBV30; d_gene: .; abundance: .; len: 9; CDR3nt: TGTGCCTGGGCGGCTGAAGCTTTCTTT; CDR3aa: CAWAAEAFF
j_gene: TRBJ1-2; v_gene: TRBV30; d_gene: .; abundance: once; len: 13; CDR3nt: TGTGCCTGGATCGACAGGTTGGATCGGGGCTACACCTTC; CDR3aa: CAWIDRLDRGYTF
j_gene: TRBJ2-7; v_gene: TRBV19; d_gene: .; abundance: once; len: 15; CDR3nt: TGTGCCAGTAGTACGAGACGGTCCCTCGGGTACGAGCAGTACTTC; CDR3aa: CASSTRRSLGYEQYF
j_gene: TRBJ2-4; v_gene: TRBV5-1; d_gene: TRBD2; abundance: .; len: 16; CDR3nt: TGCGCCAGCAGCTTCGGACTAGCCTCAGCCAAAAACATTCAGTACTTC; CDR3aa: CASSFGLASAKNIQYF
j_gene: TRBJ2-7; v_gene: TRBV5-4; d_gene: .; abundance: .; len: 11; CDR3nt: TGTGCCAGCAGCTTCGACTACGAGCAGTACTTC; CDR3aa: CASSFDYEQYF
j_gene: TRBJ2-3; v_gene: TRBV6-5; d_gene: .; abundance: .; len: 13; CDR3nt: TGTGCCAGCACCGAGGATTTAGGAGATACGCAGTATTTT; CDR3aa: CASTEDLGDTQYF
j_gene: TRBJ2-7; v_gene: TRBV30; d_gene: .; abundance: .; len: 13; CDR3nt: TGTGCCTGGAGTGTACGGGACGGTGGCGAGCAGTACTTC; CDR3aa: CAWSVRDGGEQYF
j_gene: TRBJ2-5; v_gene: TRBV9; d_gene: TRBD2; abundance: .; len: 15; CDR3nt: TGTGCCAGCAGCGAGATGGGGACTAGAGGGGAGACCCAGTACTTC; CDR3aa: CASSEMGTRGETQYF
j_gene: TRBJ2-1; v_gene: TRBV30; d_gene: .; abundance: few; len: 13; CDR3nt: TGTGCCTCCCTCCCGGGGGTTGGCAATGAGCAGTTCTTC; CDR3aa: CASLPGVGNEQFF
j_gene: TRBJ2-7; v_gene: TRBV27; d_gene: TRBD1; abundance: .; len: 14; CDR3nt: TGTGCCAGCAGTCCCCTGGGACAGGGGAACGAGCAGTACTTC; CDR3aa: CASSPLGQGNEQYF
j_gene: TRBJ2-7; v_gene: TRBV7-9; d_gene: .; abundance: few; len: 15; CDR3nt: TGTGCCAGCAGCTCCGGGAGGACAGGATTCTACGAGCAGTACTTC; CDR3aa: CASSSGRTGFYEQYF
j_gene: TRBJ1-2; v_gene: TRBV29-1; d_gene: TRBD1; abundance: .; len: 15; CDR3nt: TGCAGCGTTGTCCTGGACAGGGGCACGTTCTATGGCTACACCTTC; CDR3aa: CSVVLDRGTFYGYTF
j_gene: TRBJ2-1; v_gene: TRBV29-1; d_gene: .; abundance: .; len: 16; CDR3nt: TGCAGCGTTGCCATCATGGGGAGGTTATTAATTAATGAGCAGTTCTTC; CDR3aa: CSVAIMGRLLINEQFF
j_gene: TRBJ1-1; v_gene: TRBV29-1; d_gene: .; abundance: .; len: 12; CDR3nt: TGCAGCGTTGAAGATCAAGGGGCTGAAGCTTTCTTT; CDR3aa: CSVEDQGAEAFF
j_gene: TRBJ2-3; v_gene: TRBV5-4; d_gene: TRBD2; abundance: .; len: 15; CDR3nt: TGTGCCAGCAGTTACGGGCGGGAGCCCACAGATACGCAGTATTTT; CDR3aa: CASSYGREPTDTQYF
j_gene: TRBJ2-7; v_gene: TRBV5-6; d_gene: .; abundance: .; len: 13; CDR3nt: TGTGCCAGCAGCTTGGCCGCTGGGGGCGAGCAGTACTTC; CDR3aa: CASSLAAGGEQYF
j_gene: TRBJ2-7; v_gene: TRBV29-1; d_gene: TRBD1; abundance: .; len: 14; CDR3nt: TGCAGCGTTGAAGAGAGGGACAGGGGATACGAGCAGTACTTC; CDR3aa: CSVEERDRGYEQYF
j_gene: TRBJ1-1; v_gene: TRBV18; d_gene: TRBD1; abundance: .; len: 13; CDR3nt: TGTGCCAGCTCACATACAGGGGAAACTGAAGCTTTCTTT; CDR3aa: CASSHTGETEAFF
j_gene: TRBJ2-5; v_gene: TRBV10-3; d_gene: .; abundance: few; len: 13; CDR3nt: TGTGCCATCAGTGAGGATGGGGGGGAGACCCAGTACTTC; CDR3aa: CAISEDGGETQYF
j_gene: TRBJ2-7; v_gene: TRBV30; d_gene: .; abundance: once; len: 14; CDR3nt: TGTGCCTGGAGTGCGTCTCTCAGGGTTTATGAGCAGTACTTC; CDR3aa: CAWSASLRVYEQYF
j_gene: TRBJ2-2; v_gene: TRBV30; d_gene: .; abundance: .; len: 12; CDR3nt: TGTGCCTGGAGTGTGGGGTTGGCCAGGCTGTTTTTT; CDR3aa: CAWSVGLARLFF
j_gene: TRBJ2-1; v_gene: TRBV29-1; d_gene: .; abundance: .; len: 11; CDR3nt: TGCAGCGCCAAGGGGGGGAATGAGCAGTTCTTC; CDR3aa: CSAKGGNEQFF
j_gene: TRBJ1-2; v_gene: TRBV4-1; d_gene: .; abundance: few; len: 14; CDR3nt: TGCGCCAGCAGCGATCTAGCTTGGAACTATGGCTACACCTTC; CDR3aa: CASSDLAWNYGYTF
j_gene: TRBJ2-5; v_gene: TRBV25-1; d_gene: .; abundance: few; len: 14; CDR3nt: TGTGCCAGCAGTGTCCGCGGGGTTGGGGAGACCCAGTACTTC; CDR3aa: CASSVRGVGETQYF
j_gene: TRBJ2-1; v_gene: TRBV29-1; d_gene: .; abundance: .; len: 14; CDR3nt: TGCAGCGTCTTGACACAGGGAGAGTTTAATGAGCAGTTCTTC; CDR3aa: CSVLTQGEFNEQFF
j_gene: TRBJ1-1; v_gene: TRBV27; d_gene: .; abundance: .; len: 15; CDR3nt: TGTGCCAGCAGCCGATCGACAGGTATGGTTACTGAAGCTTTCTTT; CDR3aa: CASSRSTGMVTEAFF
j_gene: TRBJ2-5; v_gene: TRBV7-2; d_gene: .; abundance: once; len: 16; CDR3nt: TGTGCCAGCAGCTTAGCGATTTGGGCGACCCAAGAGACCCAGTACTTC; CDR3aa: CASSLAIWATQETQYF
j_gene: TRBJ2-3; v_gene: TRBV30; d_gene: .; abundance: few; len: 13; CDR3nt: TGTGCCTGGAGTGTTTTGCGCACAGATACGCAGTATTTT; CDR3aa: CAWSVLRTDTQYF
j_gene: TRBJ2-7; v_gene: TRBV29-1; d_gene: .; abundance: few; len: 13; CDR3nt: TGCAGCTCCTTGGAGGGGGGCTTAGACGAGCAGTACTTC; CDR3aa: CSSLEGGLDEQYF
j_gene: TRBJ1-6; v_gene: TRBV6-5; d_gene: .; abundance: .; len: 15; CDR3nt: TGTGCCAGCAGTTACTTGGGGGCATTGGCTTCACCCCTCCACTTT; CDR3aa: CASSYLGALASPLHF
j_gene: TRBJ2-1; v_gene: TRBV5-1; d_gene: TRBD2; abundance: .; len: 15; CDR3nt: TGCGCCAGCAGCTTGGGCGCTGGACTAGTCGATGAGCAGTTCTTC; CDR3aa: CASSLGAGLVDEQFF
j_gene: TRBJ1-6; v_gene: TRBV28; d_gene: .; abundance: .; len: 13; CDR3nt: TGTGCCAGCCGTCGGCCGGGGGTGACTGAAGCAGACTTT; CDR3aa: CASRRPGVTEADF
j_gene: TRBJ1-5; v_gene: TRBV2; d_gene: .; abundance: few; len: 15; CDR3nt: TGTGCCAGCAGTGGCGTGACAGGAGTCTATCAGCCCCAGCATTTT; CDR3aa: CASSGVTGVYQPQHF